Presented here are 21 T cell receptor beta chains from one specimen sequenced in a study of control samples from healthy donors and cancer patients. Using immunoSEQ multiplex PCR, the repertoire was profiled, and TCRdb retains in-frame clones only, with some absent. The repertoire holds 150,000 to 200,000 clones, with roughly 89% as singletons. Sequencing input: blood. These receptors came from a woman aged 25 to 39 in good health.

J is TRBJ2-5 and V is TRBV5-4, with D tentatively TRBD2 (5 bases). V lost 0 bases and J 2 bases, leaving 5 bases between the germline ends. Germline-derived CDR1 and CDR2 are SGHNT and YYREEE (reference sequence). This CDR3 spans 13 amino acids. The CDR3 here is CASSLGEQETQYF. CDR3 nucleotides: TGTGCCAGCAGCTTGGGGGAGCAAGAGACCCAGTACTTC.

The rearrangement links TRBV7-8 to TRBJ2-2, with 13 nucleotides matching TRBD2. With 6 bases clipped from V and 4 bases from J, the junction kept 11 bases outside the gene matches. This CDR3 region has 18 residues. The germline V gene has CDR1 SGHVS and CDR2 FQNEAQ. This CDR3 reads CASRMDGLAGVGTGELFF. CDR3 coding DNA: TGTGCCAGCAGGATGGACGGACTAGCGGGAGTAGGCACCGGGGAGCTGTTTTTT. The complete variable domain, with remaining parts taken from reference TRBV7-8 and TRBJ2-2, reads GAGVSQSPRYKVAKRGQDVALRCDPISGHVSLFWYQQALGQGPEFLTYFQNEAQLDKSGLPSDRFFAERPEGSVSTLKIQRTQQEDSAVYLCASRMDGLAGVGTGELFFGEGSRLTVL.

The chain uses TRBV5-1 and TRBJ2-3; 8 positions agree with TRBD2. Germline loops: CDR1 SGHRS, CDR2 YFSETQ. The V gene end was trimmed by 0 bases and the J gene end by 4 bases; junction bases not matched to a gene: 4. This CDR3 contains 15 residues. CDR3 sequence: CASSLGSGSADTQYF. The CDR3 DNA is TGCGCCAGCAGCTTGGGGAGCGGGAGCGCAGATACGCAGTATTTT.

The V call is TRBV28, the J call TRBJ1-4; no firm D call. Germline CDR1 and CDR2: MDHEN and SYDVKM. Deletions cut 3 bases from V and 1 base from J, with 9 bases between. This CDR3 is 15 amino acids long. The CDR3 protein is CASSLGRVTNEKLFF. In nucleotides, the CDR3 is TGTGCCAGCAGTTTGGGTAGGGTAACTAATGAAAAACTGTTTTTT. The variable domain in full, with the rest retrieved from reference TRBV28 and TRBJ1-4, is DVKVTQSSRYLVKRTGEKVFLECVQDMDHENMFWYRQDPGLGLRLIYFSYDVKMKEKGDIPEGYSVSREKKERFSLILESASTNQTSMYLCASSLGRVTNEKLFFGSGTQLSVL.

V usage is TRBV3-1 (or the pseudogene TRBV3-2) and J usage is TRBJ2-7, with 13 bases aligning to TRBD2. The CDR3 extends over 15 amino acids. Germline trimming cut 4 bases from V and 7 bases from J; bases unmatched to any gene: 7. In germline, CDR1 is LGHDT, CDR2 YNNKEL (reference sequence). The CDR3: CASSPRTSGRGEQYF. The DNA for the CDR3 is TGTGCCAGCAGCCCGAGGACTAGCGGGAGAGGTGAGCAGTACTTC.

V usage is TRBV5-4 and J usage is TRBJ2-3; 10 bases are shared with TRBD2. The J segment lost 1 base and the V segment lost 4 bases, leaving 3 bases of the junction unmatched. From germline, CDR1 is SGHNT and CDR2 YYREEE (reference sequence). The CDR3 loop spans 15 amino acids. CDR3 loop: CASSPGLAGTDTQYF. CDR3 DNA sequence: TGTGCCAGCAGCCCCGGACTAGCGGGCACAGATACGCAGTATTTT. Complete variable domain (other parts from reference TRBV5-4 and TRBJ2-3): ETGVTQSPTHLIKTRGQQVTLRCSSQSGHNTVSWYQQALGQGPQFIFQYYREEENGRGNFPPRFSGLQFPNYSSELNVNALELDDSALYLCASSPGLAGTDTQYFGPGTRLTVL.

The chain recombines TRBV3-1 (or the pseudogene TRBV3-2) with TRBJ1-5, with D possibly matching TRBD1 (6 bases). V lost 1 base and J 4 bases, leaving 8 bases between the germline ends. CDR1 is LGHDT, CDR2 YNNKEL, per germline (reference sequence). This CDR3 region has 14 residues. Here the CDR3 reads CASSQVGGNQPQHF. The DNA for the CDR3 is TGTGCCAGCAGCCAAGTAGGGGGTAATCAGCCCCAGCATTTT.

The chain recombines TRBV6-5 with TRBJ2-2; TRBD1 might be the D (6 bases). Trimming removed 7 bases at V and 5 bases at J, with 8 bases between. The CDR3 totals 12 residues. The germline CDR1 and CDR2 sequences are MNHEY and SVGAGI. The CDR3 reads CASMRGTGELFF. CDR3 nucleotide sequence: TGTGCCAGCATGAGGGGGACCGGGGAGCTGTTTTTT.

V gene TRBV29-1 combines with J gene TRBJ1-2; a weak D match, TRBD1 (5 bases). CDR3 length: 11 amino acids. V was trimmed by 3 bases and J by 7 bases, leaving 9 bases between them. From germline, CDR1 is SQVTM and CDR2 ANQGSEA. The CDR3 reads CSVEIGGGYTF. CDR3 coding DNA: TGCAGCGTTGAGATCGGGGGTGGCTACACCTTC.

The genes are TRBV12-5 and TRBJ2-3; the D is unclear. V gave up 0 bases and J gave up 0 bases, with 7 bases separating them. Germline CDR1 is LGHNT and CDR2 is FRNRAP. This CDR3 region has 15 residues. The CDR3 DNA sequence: TGTGCTAGTGGTTTGGTACAGTCAAGCACAGATACGCAGTATTTT. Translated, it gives CASGLVQSSTDTQYF. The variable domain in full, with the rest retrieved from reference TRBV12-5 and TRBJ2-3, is DARVTQTPRHKVTEMGQEVTMRCQPILGHNTVFWYRQTMMQGLELLAYFRNRAPLDDSGMPKDRFSAEMPDATLATLKIQPSEPRDSAVYFCASGLVQSSTDTQYFGPGTRLTVL.

This CDR3 is CASSRDTNYGYTF. The CDR3 DNA reads TGTGCCAGCAGCCGGGACACTAACTATGGCTACACCTTC. The chain combines TRBV7-9 with TRBJ1-2; D perhaps matches TRBD1 (6 bases). The CDR3 covers 13 residues. Per germline, CDR1 SEHNR and CDR2 FQNEAQ (reference sequence). Trimming removed 5 bases at V and 0 bases at J, with 7 bases between.

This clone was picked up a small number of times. The CDR3 loop is CASSYSIAASNEQFF. As DNA, the CDR3 is TGTGCCAGCAGTTACTCGATAGCGGCAAGCAATGAGCAGTTCTTC. This chain uses TRBV6-2 or TRBV6-3 with TRBJ2-1; D perhaps matches TRBD2 (6 bases). The V gene lost 0 bases and the J gene lost 6 bases, with 12 bases spanning the gap. Germline CDR1 and CDR2: MNHEY and SVGEGT. The CDR3 is 15 residues long.

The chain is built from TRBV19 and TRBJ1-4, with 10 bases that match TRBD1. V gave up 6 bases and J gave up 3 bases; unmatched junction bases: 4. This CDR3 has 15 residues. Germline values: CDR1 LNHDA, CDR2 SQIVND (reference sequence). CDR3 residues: CASRGGQGANEKLFF. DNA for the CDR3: TGTGCCAGTAGGGGAGGACAGGGGGCTAATGAAAAACTGTTTTTT. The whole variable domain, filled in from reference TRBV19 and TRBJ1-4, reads DGGITQSPKYLFRKEGQNVTLSCEQNLNHDAMYWYRQDPGQGLRLIYYSQIVNDFQKGDIAEGYSVSREKKESFPLTVTSAQKNPTAFYLCASRGGQGANEKLFFGSGTQLSVL.

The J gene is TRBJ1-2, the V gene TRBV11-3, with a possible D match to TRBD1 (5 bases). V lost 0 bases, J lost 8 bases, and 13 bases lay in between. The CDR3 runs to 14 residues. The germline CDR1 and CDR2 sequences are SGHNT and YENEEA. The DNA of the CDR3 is TGTGCCAGCAGCTTAGATCGGCAGGGTATGGGCTACACCTTC. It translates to CASSLDRQGMGYTF.

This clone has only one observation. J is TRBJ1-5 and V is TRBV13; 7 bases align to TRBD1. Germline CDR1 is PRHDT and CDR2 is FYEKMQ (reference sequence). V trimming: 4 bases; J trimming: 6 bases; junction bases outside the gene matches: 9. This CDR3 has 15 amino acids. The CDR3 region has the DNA TGTGCCAGCAGCTCCCCTACAGGGGAATTTCAGCCCCAGCATTTT. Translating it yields CASSSPTGEFQPQHF.

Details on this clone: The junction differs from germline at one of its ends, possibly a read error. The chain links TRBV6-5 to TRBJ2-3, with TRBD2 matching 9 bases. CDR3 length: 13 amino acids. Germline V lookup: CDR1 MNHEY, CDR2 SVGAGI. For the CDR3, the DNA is TGTGCCAGCAGGGGGACTAGCAGAGATACGCAGTATTTT. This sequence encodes CASRGTSRDTQYF.

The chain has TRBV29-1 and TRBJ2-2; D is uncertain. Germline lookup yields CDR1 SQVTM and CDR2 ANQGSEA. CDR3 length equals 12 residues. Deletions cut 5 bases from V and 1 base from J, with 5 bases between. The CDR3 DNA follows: TGCAGCGTTCAGGAGAACACCGGGGAGCTGTTTTTT. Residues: CSVQENTGELFF.

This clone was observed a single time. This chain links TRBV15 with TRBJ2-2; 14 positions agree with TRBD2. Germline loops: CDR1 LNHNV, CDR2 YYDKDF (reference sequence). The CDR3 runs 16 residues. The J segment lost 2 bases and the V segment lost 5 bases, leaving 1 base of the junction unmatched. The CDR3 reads CATSGTSGGNTGELFF. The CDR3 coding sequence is TGTGCCACCAGCGGGACTAGCGGGGGCAACACCGGGGAGCTGTTTTTT. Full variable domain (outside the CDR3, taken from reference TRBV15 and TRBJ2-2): DAMVIQNPRYQVTQFGKPVTLSCSQTLNHNVMYWYQQKSSQAPKLLFHYYDKDFNNEADTPDNFQSRRPNTSFCFLDIRSPGLGDTAMYLCATSGTSGGNTGELFFGEGSRLTVL.

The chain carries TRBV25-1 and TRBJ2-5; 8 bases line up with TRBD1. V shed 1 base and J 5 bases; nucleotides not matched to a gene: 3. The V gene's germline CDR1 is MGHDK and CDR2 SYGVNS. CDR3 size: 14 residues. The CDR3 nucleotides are TGTGCCAGCAGTGAATCCCGACAGGGGGAGACCCAGTACTTC. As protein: CASSESRQGETQYF.

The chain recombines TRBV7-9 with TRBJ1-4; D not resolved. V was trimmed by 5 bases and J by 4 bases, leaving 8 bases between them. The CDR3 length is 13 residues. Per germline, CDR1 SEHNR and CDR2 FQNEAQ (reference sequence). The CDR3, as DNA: TGTGCCAGCAGCCCGTTATATAATGAAAAACTGTTTTTT. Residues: CASSPLYNEKLFF.

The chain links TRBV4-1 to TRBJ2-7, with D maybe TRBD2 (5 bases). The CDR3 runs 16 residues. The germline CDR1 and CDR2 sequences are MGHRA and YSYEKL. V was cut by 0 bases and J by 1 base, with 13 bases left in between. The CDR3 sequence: CASSQDPGLRSYEQYF. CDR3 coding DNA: TGCGCCAGCAGCCAAGATCCGGGGTTGAGGTCCTACGAGCAGTACTTC.